This T cell receptor beta chain came from a study of blood T cell repertoires in COVID-19. Background on the study: Samples came from the United States, Italy and Spain, spanning acute and convalescent COVID-19. T cells, B-cell-depleted T cells, or PBMCs provided the cDNA or gDNA that served as material.

The germline V gene has CDR1 KGHSH and CDR2 LQKENI. CDR3 length equals 20 residues. V was clipped by 1 base and J by 0 bases; unmatched bases: 9. In the original workflow: Nucleated cell number was recorded as an estimate derived from reference gene primer amplification. Profiling relied on immunoSEQ multiplex PCR, and the TCRdb table lists in-frame clones only, not all of them. V and J calls and clone size come straight from that table; D and trimming were deduced from the DNA. This table has about 130,000 clones, approximately 81% appearing once. This TCR derives from a man aged 35 to 55 with active or convalescent COVID-19. What was sequenced was peripheral blood. The J gene is TRBJ2-6, the V gene TRBV18, with 10 bases matching TRBD2. Here the CDR3 reads CASSPRELAGAGSGANVLTF. The CDR3 region has the DNA TGTGCCAGCTCACCACGGGAGCTAGCGGGAGCCGGCTCTGGGGCCAACGTCCTGACTTTC.